This TCR beta chain was identified in a study of CD8 T cells in ankylosing spondylitis. General study findings and limits: Matched ankylosing spondylitis synovial fluid reportedly showed significant enrichment of disease-linked clones. There was a TCR beta motif, made of eight highly homologous variants, that appeared characteristic of ankylosing spondylitis blood.

The CDR3 has 17 residues. Germline values: CDR1 SGHRS, CDR2 YFSETQ. The V and J ends lost 4 bases and 0 bases respectively, with 19 bases between them. TCRdb independently ran MiXCR on the 5' RACE reads; one entry per CDR3 protein. The data contain hundreds of thousands of distinct CDR3 sequences, roughly 12% of them seen just once; the ten biggest clones take up 0.45% to 0.6%. Note on this clonotype: Its antigen remains unidentified.

The sequenced material came from blood, either unsorted or a sorted T cell fraction (not recorded which). The clonotype comes from a male donor with ankylosing spondylitis. The chain recombines TRBV5-1 with TRBJ1-1, with a possible D match to TRBD1 (5 bases). The CDR3 DNA sequence: TGCGCCAGCAGCCTCCGGCGGGGAGGGGCGATGAACACTGAAGCTTTCTTT. Its translation: CASSLRRGGAMNTEAFF.